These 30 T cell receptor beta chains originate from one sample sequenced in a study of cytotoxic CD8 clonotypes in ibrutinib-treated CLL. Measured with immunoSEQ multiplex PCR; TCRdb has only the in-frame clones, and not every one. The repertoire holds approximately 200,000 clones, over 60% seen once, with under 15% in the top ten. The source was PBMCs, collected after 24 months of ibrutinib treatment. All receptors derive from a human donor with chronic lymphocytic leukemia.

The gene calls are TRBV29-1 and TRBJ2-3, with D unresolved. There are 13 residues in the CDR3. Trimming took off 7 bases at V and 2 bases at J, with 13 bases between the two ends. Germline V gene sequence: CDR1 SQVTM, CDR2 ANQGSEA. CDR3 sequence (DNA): TGCAGCGCCTGGGAAGGATACACAGATACGCAGTATTTT. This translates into CSAWEGYTDTQYF.

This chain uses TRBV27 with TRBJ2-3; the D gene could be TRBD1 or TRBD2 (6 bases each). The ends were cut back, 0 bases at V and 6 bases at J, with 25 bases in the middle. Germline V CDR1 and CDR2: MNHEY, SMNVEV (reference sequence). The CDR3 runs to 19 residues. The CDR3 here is CASSLSMVGLAPGVDTQYF. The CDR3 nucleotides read TGTGCCAGCAGTTTATCGATGGTTGGGCTAGCGCCAGGGGTTGATACGCAGTATTTT.

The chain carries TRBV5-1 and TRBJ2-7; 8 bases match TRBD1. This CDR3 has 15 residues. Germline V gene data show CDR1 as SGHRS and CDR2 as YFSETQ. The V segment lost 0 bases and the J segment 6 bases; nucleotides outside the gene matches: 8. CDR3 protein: CASSLADRVPSEQYF. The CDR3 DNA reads TGCGCCAGCAGCTTGGCGGACAGGGTGCCCTCCGAGCAGTACTTC.

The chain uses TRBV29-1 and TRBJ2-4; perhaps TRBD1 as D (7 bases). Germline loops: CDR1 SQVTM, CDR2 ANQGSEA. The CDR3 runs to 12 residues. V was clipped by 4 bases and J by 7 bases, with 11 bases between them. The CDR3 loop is CSVVAGGNIQYF. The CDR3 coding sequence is TGCAGCGTTGTGGCAGGGGGGAACATTCAGTACTTC.

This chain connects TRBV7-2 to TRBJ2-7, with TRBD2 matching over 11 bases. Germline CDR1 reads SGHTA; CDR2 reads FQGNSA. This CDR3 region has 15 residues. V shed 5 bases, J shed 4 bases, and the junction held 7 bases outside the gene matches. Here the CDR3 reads CASSMTSGISYEQYF. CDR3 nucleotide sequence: TGTGCCAGCAGCATGACTAGCGGGATATCGTACGAGCAGTACTTC.

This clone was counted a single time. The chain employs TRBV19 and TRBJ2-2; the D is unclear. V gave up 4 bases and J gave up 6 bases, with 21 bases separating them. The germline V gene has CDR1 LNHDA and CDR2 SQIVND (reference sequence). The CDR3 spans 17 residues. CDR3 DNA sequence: TGTGCCAGTAGTACAACCTTCGCGGAGATGGGCTCCGGGGAGCTGTTTTTT. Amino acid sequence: CASSTTFAEMGSGELFF.

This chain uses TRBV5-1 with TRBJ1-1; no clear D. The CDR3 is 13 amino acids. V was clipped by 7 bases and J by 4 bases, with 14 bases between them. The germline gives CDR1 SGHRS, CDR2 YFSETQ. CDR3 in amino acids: CASGHEWGTEAFF. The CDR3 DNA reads TGCGCCAGCGGCCACGAATGGGGCACTGAAGCTTTCTTT.

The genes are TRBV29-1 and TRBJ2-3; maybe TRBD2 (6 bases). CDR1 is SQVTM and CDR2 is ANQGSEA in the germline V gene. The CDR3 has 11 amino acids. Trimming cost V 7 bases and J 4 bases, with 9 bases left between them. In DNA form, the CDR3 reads TGCAGCGGGTGGGGGGCAGATACGCAGTATTTT. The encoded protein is CSGWGADTQYF.

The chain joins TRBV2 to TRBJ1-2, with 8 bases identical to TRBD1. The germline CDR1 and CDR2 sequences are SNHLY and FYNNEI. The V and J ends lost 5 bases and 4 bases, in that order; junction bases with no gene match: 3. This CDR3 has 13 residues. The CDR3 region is CASSSGGSYGYTF. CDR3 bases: TGTGCCAGCAGTTCAGGGGGCAGCTATGGCTACACCTTC.

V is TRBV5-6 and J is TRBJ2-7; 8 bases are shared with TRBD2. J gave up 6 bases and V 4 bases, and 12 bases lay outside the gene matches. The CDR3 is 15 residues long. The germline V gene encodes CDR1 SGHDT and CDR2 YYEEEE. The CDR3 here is CASSPSRAGGGEQYF. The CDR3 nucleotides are TGTGCCAGCAGCCCGAGCAGGGCGGGAGGAGGCGAGCAGTACTTC.

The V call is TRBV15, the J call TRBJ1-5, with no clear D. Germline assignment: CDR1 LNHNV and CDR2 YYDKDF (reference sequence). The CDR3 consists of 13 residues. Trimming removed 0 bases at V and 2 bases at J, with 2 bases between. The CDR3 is CATSREGNQPQHF. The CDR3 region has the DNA TGTGCCACCAGCAGAGAGGGCAATCAGCCCCAGCATTTT.

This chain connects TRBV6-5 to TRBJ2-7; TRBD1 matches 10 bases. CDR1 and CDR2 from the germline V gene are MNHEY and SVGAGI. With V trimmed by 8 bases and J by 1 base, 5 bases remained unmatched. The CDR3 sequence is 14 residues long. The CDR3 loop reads CASWDRGNSYEQYF. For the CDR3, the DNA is TGTGCCAGCTGGGACAGGGGAAATTCCTACGAGCAGTACTTC.

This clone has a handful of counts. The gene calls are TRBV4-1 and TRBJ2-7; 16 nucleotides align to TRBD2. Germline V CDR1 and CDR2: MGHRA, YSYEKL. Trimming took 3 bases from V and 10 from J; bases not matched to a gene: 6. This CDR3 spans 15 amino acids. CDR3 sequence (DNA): TGCGCCAGCAGCCAGGGACTAGCGGGAGGGCCCCGTCAGTACTTC. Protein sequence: CASSQGLAGGPRQYF.

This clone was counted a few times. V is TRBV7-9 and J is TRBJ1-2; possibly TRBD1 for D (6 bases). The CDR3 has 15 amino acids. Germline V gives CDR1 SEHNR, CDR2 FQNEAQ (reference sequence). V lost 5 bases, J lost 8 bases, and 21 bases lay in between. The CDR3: CASSPTGTTHSGYTF. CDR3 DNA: TGTGCCAGCAGCCCAACCGGGACAACCCATTCAGGCTACACCTTC.

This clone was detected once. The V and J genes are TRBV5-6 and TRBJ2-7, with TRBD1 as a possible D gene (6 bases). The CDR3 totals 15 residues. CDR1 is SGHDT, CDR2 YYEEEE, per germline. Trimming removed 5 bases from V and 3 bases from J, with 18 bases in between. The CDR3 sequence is CASRADRSGNYEQYF. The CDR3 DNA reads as TGTGCCAGCAGGGCAGACAGGAGTGGGAACTACGAGCAGTACTTC.

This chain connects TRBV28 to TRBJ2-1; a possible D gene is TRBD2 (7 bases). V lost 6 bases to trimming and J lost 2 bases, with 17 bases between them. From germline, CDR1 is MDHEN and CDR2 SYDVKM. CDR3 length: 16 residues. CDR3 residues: CASSSTGGRAYNEQFF. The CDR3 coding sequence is TGTGCCAGCAGCTCCACCGGGGGGCGCGCCTACAATGAGCAGTTCTTC. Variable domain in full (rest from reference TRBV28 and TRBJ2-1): DVKVTQSSRYLVKRTGEKVFLECVQDMDHENMFWYRQDPGLGLRLIYFSYDVKMKEKGDIPEGYSVSREKKERFSLILESASTNQTSMYLCASSSTGGRAYNEQFFGPGTRLTVL.

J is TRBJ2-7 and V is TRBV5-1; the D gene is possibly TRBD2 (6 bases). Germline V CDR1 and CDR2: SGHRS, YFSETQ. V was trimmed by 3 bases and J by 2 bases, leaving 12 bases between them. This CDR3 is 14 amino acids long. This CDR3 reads CASSWRDGAYEQYF. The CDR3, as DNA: TGCGCCAGCAGCTGGAGGGACGGAGCCTACGAGCAGTACTTC.

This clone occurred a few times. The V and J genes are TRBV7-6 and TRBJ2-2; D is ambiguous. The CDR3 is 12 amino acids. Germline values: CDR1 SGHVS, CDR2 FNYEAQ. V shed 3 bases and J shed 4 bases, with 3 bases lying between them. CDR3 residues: CASSLVTGELFF. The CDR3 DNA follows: TGTGCCAGCAGCTTGGTCACCGGGGAGCTGTTTTTT.

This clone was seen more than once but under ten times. DNA of the CDR3: TGTGCCAGCAGCAGCGACAGGGAAAGCAATCAGCCCCAGCATTTT. Residues: CASSSDRESNQPQHF. The rearrangement uses TRBV11-3 and TRBJ1-5, with 7 bases aligning to TRBD1. Germline loops: CDR1 SGHNT, CDR2 YENEEA. There are 15 residues in the CDR3. The ends lost 5 bases at V and 1 base at J; junction bases unmatched: 5.

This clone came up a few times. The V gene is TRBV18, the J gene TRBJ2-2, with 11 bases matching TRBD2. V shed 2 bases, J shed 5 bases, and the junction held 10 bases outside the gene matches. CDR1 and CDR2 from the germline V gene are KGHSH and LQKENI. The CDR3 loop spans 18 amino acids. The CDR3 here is CASSPGLAGGLQTGELFF. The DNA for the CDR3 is TGTGCCAGCTCACCAGGGCTAGCGGGAGGCCTTCAAACCGGGGAGCTGTTTTTT.

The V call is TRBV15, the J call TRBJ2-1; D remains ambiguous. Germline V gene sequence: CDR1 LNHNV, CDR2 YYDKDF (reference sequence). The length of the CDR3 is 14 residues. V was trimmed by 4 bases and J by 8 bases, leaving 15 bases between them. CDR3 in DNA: TGTGCCACCAGCAAGGACGCCTCCCGCGATGAGCAGTTCTTC. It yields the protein CATSKDASRDEQFF.

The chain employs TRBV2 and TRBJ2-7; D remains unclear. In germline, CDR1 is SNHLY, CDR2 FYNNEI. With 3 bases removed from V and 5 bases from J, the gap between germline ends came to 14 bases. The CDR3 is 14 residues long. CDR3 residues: CASSDGKGWNEQYF. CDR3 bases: TGTGCCAGCAGTGATGGAAAAGGGTGGAACGAGCAGTACTTC.

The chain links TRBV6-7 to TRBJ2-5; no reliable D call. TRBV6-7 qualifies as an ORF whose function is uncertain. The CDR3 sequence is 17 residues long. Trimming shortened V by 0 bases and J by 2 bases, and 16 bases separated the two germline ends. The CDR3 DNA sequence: TGTGCCAGCAGTTACTCGATGTACAGCAAAGAACAAGAGACCCAGTACTTC. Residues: CASSYSMYSKEQETQYF.

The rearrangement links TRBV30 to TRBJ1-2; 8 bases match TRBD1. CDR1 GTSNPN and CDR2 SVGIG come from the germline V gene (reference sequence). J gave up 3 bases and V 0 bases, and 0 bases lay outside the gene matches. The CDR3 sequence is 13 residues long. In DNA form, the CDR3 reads TGTGCCTGGAGTGTACAGGGGGACTATGGCTACACCTTC. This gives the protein CAWSVQGDYGYTF.

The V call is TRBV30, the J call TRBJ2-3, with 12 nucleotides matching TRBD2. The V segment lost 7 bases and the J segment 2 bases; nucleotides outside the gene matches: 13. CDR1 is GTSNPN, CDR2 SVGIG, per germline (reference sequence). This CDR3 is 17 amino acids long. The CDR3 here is CASEPGLAGASTDTQYF. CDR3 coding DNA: TGTGCCTCGGAACCGGGACTAGCGGGCGCTTCCACAGATACGCAGTATTTT.

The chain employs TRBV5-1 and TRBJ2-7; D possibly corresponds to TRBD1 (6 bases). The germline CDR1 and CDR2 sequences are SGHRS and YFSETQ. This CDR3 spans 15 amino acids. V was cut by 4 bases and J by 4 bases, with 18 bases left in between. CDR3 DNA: TGCGCCAGCAGCATCGAGGTGGGGGCTTGGTACGAGCAGTACTTC. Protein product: CASSIEVGAWYEQYF.

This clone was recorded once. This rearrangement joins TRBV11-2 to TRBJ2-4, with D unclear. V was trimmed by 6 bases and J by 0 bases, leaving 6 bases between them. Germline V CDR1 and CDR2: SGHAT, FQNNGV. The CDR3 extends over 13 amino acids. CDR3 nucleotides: TGTGCCAGCAGGCGAATAGCCAAAAACATTCAGTACTTC. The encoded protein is CASRRIAKNIQYF.

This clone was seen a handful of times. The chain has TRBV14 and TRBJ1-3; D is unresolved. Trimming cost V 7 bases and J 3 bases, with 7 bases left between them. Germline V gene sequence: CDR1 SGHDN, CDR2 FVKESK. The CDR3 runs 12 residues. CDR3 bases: TGTGCCAGCAAAGGGTTTGGAAACACCATATATTTT. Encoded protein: CASKGFGNTIYF.

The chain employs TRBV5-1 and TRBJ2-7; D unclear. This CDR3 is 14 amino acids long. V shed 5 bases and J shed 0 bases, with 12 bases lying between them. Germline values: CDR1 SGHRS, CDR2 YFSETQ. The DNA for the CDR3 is TGCGCCAGCAGAACGCAAGGGATCTCCTACGAGCAGTACTTC. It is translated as CASRTQGISYEQYF.

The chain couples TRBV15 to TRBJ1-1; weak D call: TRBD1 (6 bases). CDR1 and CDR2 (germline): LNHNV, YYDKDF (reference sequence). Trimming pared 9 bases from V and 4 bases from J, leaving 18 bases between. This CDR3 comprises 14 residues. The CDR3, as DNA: TGTGCCACAAACGTCAGGGGTTTAGGCACTGAAGCTTTCTTT. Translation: CATNVRGLGTEAFF.